Each of the 21 T cell receptor beta chains below was sequenced from the same sample in a study of blood T cell repertoires in COVID-19. TCRdb's copy holds only in-frame clones and misses some; the assay was immunoSEQ multiplex PCR. The sample consists of more than 250,000 clones, over 75% of them appearing once. The sequenced material came from peripheral blood. The source is a man aged 50-59 years with active or convalescent COVID-19.

The chain links TRBV28 to TRBJ1-3, with 7 bases aligning to TRBD1. The CDR3 runs to 17 residues. V lost 5 bases, J lost 4 bases, and 14 bases stayed unmatched. Germline V gene data show CDR1 as MDHEN and CDR2 as SYDVKM. CDR3 DNA: TGTGCCAGCAGTGAGACAGGGTCCCGATCGACCGGAAACACCATATATTTT. Translating gives CASSETGSRSTGNTIYF.

The V call is TRBV28, the J call TRBJ2-3, with 14 bases lining up with TRBD2. This CDR3 has 16 amino acids. Germline assignment: CDR1 MDHEN and CDR2 SYDVKM. Unmatched junction bases numbered 6, after V lost 6 bases and J lost 4 bases. The CDR3 here is CASSHMTSGGADTQYF. The CDR3 coding sequence is TGTGCCAGCAGCCACATGACTAGCGGGGGGGCAGATACGCAGTATTTT.

The gene calls are TRBV6-2 or TRBV6-3 and TRBJ2-3, with D tentatively TRBD2 (5 bases). Germline CDR1 and CDR2: MNHEY and SVGEGT. The V and J ends lost 2 bases and 6 bases respectively, with 15 bases between them. There are 15 residues in the CDR3. The CDR3 DNA is TGTGCCAGCAGTTACCGGGAACGGGAAAGCGATACGCAGTATTTT. Amino acids: CASSYRERESDTQYF.

The rearrangement joins TRBV6-5 to TRBJ2-5, with D possibly TRBD1 on 5 matching bases. Germline CDR1 MNHEY, CDR2 SVGAGI. The V end was cut by 2 bases, the J end by 9 bases, with 13 bases between. The CDR3 has 13 residues. CDR3 amino acids: CASSYGQGRAQYF. The CDR3 nucleotides are TGTGCCAGCAGTTACGGGCAGGGTAGGGCCCAGTACTTC.

In its sample, this clone was seen once. The V and J genes are TRBV4-1 and TRBJ1-1; 7 positions agree with TRBD1. The CDR3 extends over 15 amino acids. V was clipped by 0 bases and J by 4 bases; unmatched bases: 5. Per the germline V gene, CDR1 is MGHRA and CDR2 is YSYEKL. This CDR3 reads CASSQETGLVTEAFF. DNA for the CDR3: TGCGCCAGCAGCCAAGAGACAGGGCTGGTCACTGAAGCTTTCTTT.

The chain links TRBV5-4 to TRBJ2-1; tentatively, D is TRBD2 (5 bases). CDR3 length equals 15 residues. Trimming left V 2 bases short and J 0 bases short, with 9 bases between. Germline CDR1 reads SGHNT; CDR2 reads YYREEE (reference sequence). CDR3 coding DNA: TGTGCCAGCAGCTTCGGACTGAGCTCCTACAATGAGCAGTTCTTC. Its translation: CASSFGLSSYNEQFF.

The genes are TRBV28 and TRBJ2-1; D perhaps matches TRBD1 (6 bases). Germline V CDR1 and CDR2: MDHEN, SYDVKM. The CDR3 spans 14 residues. Trimming removed 6 bases at V and 6 bases at J, with 15 bases between. As DNA, the CDR3 is TGTGCCAGCAGCCGAATTACAGGGAGCAATGAGCAGTTCTTC. This gives the protein CASSRITGSNEQFF.

The V call is TRBV19, the J call TRBJ1-1; TRBD1 is a possible D gene (5 bases). Germline V gene data show CDR1 as LNHDA and CDR2 as SQIVND (reference sequence). The CDR3 runs to 15 residues. V dropped 7 bases and J dropped 0 bases, with 15 bases sitting between them. This chain's CDR3 is CASKAGDSVNTEAFF. The CDR3 nucleotides read TGTGCCAGTAAGGCCGGGGACTCGGTGAACACTGAAGCTTTCTTT. Full variable domain (outside the CDR3, taken from reference TRBV19 and TRBJ1-1): DGGITQSPKYLFRKEGQNVTLSCEQNLNHDAMYWYRQDPGQGLRLIYYSQIVNDFQKGDIAEGYSVSREKKESFPLTVTSAQKNPTAFYLCASKAGDSVNTEAFFGQGTRLTVV.

This clone is a singleton in its sample. The chain carries TRBV6-5 and TRBJ1-1; unclear D gene. CDR1 and CDR2 from the germline V gene are MNHEY and SVGAGI. V lost 0 bases and J lost 1, with 9 bases in between. This CDR3 spans 15 amino acids. CDR3 in DNA: TGTGCCAGCAGTTACTCTCTTGGAGCGAACACTGAAGCTTTCTTT. It translates to CASSYSLGANTEAFF.

Here the CDR3 reads CATSRDRRGLGVETQYF. The CDR3 nucleotides are TGTGCCACCAGCAGAGATCGAAGGGGGCTCGGTGTAGAGACCCAGTACTTC. The chain recombines TRBV15 with TRBJ2-5; 7 bases line up with TRBD1. Germline-derived CDR1 and CDR2 are LNHNV and YYDKDF (reference sequence). The CDR3 is 17 residues long. The trim removed 0 bases at V and 4 bases at J, leaving 11 bases unmatched.

This clone came up once. The chain has TRBV24-1 and TRBJ2-3, with TRBD2 as a possible D gene (6 bases). V was trimmed by 5 bases and J by 1 base, leaving 15 bases between them. This CDR3 region has 16 residues. The germline gives CDR1 KGHDR, CDR2 SFDVKD. The CDR3 nucleotides read TGTGCCACCAGTGCCTTGGAGGGACTGGGCACAGATACGCAGTATTTT. The encoded protein is CATSALEGLGTDTQYF.

The rearrangement uses TRBV19 and TRBJ1-1; TRBD1 matches 10 bases. Germline lookup yields CDR1 LNHDA and CDR2 SQIVND (reference sequence). The V and J ends lost 3 bases and 4 bases, in that order; junction bases with no gene match: 2. CDR3 length equals 14 residues. This CDR3 reads CASSIGTGATEAFF. The CDR3 DNA reads TGTGCCAGTAGTATTGGGACAGGGGCCACTGAAGCTTTCTTT.

CDR3 DNA sequence: TGTGCCAGCAGTTTCACAGCCTTCGGGAACACCGGGGAGCTGTTTTTT. Translating it yields CASSFTAFGNTGELFF. The V gene is TRBV28, the J gene TRBJ2-2; D unclear. From germline, CDR1 is MDHEN and CDR2 SYDVKM. Trimming removed 3 bases at V and 1 base at J, with 12 bases between. The CDR3 covers 16 residues.

On this clone itself: This same CDR3 is encoded by further DNA sequences in the sample. The chain is built from TRBV7-9 and TRBJ2-3; D might be TRBD2 (5 bases). Per the germline V gene, CDR1 is SEHNR and CDR2 is FQNEAQ (reference sequence). Trimming shortened V by 5 bases and J by 1 base, and 10 bases separated the two germline ends. This CDR3 is built from 14 residues. DNA of the CDR3: TGTGCCAGCAGCCCCTCCGGGGGCACAGATACGCAGTATTTT. This translates into CASSPSGGTDTQYF.

V is TRBV30 and J is TRBJ2-3; a weak D match, TRBD1 (5 bases). The germline V and J ends were trimmed by 3 bases and 4 bases, with 8 bases remaining between them. This CDR3 spans 12 amino acids. From germline, CDR1 is GTSNPN and CDR2 SVGIG (reference sequence). The DNA of the CDR3 is TGTGCCTGGAGCCCAGGGTCAGATACGCAGTATTTT. Residues: CAWSPGSDTQYF.

The chain links TRBV7-2 to TRBJ1-1; the D gene is possibly TRBD1 (6 bases). Between the trimmed V and J ends, which lost 5 bases and 1 base, there was a span of 11 bases. CDR1 and CDR2 (germline): SGHTA, FQGNSA. This CDR3 has 14 residues. The CDR3 spells CASSLSGANTEAFF. The DNA for the CDR3 is TGTGCCAGCAGCCTATCAGGGGCGAACACTGAAGCTTTCTTT. Full variable domain (remainder filled in from reference TRBV7-2 and TRBJ1-1): GAGVSQSPSNKVTEKGKDVELRCDPISGHTALYWYRQSLGQGLEFLIYFQGNSAPDKSGLPSDRFSAERTGGSVSTLTIQRTQQEDSAVYLCASSLSGANTEAFFGQGTRLTVV.

J is TRBJ1-1 and V is TRBV5-6, with D uncertain. V lost 1 base to trimming and J lost 10 bases, with 11 bases between them. Germline V gives CDR1 SGHDT, CDR2 YYEEEE. This CDR3 is 12 amino acids long. The CDR3, as DNA: TGTGCCAGCAGCTTGACCACGGGGATAGCTTTCTTT. Its translation is CASSLTTGIAFF.

The CDR3 region is CASSMGTSGRWTDTQYF. In nucleotides, the CDR3 is TGTGCCAGCAGTATGGGGACTAGCGGGAGGTGGACAGATACGCAGTATTTT. The V and J genes are TRBV2 and TRBJ2-3, with 15 bases identical to TRBD2. This CDR3 is 17 amino acids long. Looked up from germline, CDR1 is SNHLY and CDR2 is FYNNEI. The J segment lost 3 bases and the V segment lost 5 bases, leaving 6 bases of the junction unmatched.

V is TRBV11-2 and J is TRBJ1-1; TRBD1 might be the D (5 bases). Germline CDR1 is SGHAT and CDR2 is FQNNGV. Trimming cost V 1 base and J 4 bases, with 10 bases left between them. The CDR3 loop spans 14 amino acids. The CDR3 protein is CASSLVFQGTEAFF. The DNA for the CDR3 is TGTGCCAGCAGCTTAGTTTTCCAGGGCACTGAAGCTTTCTTT.

The V call is TRBV27, the J call TRBJ1-5; D gene uncertain. The CDR3 runs to 15 residues. Germline assignment: CDR1 MNHEY and CDR2 SMNVEV (reference sequence). Trimming cost V 1 base and J 0 bases, with 7 bases left between them. The CDR3 sequence: CASSLFRSSNQPQHF. The CDR3 region has the DNA TGTGCCAGCAGTTTATTCCGGAGTAGCAATCAGCCCCAGCATTTT.

The chain couples TRBV19 to TRBJ1-1; D is unclear. Trimming stripped 8 bases from V and 0 bases from J, with 10 bases between. CDR1 and CDR2 (germline): LNHDA, SQIVND (reference sequence). The CDR3 loop spans 13 amino acids. In nucleotides, the CDR3 is TGTGCCAGTTGCGCTACAGTGAACACTGAAGCTTTCTTT. This gives the protein CASCATVNTEAFF.